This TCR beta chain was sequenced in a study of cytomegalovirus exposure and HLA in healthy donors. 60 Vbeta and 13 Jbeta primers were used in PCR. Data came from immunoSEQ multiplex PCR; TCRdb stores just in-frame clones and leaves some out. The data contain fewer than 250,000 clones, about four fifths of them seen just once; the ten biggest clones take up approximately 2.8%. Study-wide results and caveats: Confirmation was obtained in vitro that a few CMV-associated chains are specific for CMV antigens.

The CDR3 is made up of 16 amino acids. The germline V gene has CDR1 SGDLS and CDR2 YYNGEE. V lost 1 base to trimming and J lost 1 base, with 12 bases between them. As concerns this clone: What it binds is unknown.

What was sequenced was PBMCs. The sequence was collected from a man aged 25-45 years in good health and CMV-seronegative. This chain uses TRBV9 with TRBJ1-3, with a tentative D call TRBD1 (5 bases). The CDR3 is CASSVFLGLSGNTIYF. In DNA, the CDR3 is TGTGCCAGCAGCGTATTTTTGGGACTATCTGGAAACACCATATATTTT.